This T cell receptor beta chain appears in the sequencing data of a study of T cell responses to AZD1222 COVID-19 vaccine. The study's findings and limits: Nearly half of spike-specific TCRs reportedly target unmutated variant regions. Spike-specific TCR breadth and depth went up after people got two AZD1222 doses.

Pooled in the analysis were second doses at about 4 or about 12 weeks. Trimming removed 5 bases at V and 4 bases at J, with 3 bases between. CDR1 MNHEY and CDR2 SVGAGI come from the germline V gene. This CDR3 spans 11 amino acids. TCRdb keeps only in-frame clones here, not all; method: immunoSEQ multiplex PCR. This table holds about 130,000 clones, 70% to 90% found once. As concerns this clone: What it binds is unknown.

The sequencing here drew on peripheral blood, taken 28 days after the second AZD1222 dose. The receptor was derived from an adult who received the AZD1222 COVID-19 vaccine. The V call is TRBV6-5, the J call TRBJ1-5; D gene uncertain. DNA of the CDR3: TGTGCCAGCAGTAATAATCAGCCCCAGCATTTT. Translation: CASSNNQPQHF.